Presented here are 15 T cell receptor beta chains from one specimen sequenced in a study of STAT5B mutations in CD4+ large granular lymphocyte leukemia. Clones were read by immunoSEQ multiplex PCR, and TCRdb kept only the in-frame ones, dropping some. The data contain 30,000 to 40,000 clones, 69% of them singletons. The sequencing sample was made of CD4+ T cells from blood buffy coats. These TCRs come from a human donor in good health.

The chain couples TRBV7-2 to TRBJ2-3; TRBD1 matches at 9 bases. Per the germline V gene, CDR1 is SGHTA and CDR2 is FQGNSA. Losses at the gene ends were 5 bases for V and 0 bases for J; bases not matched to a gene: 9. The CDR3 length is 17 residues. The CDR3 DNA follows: TGTGCCAGCAGCGAACAGGGGGCGCGGGTTAGCACAGATACGCAGTATTTT. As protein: CASSEQGARVSTDTQYF.

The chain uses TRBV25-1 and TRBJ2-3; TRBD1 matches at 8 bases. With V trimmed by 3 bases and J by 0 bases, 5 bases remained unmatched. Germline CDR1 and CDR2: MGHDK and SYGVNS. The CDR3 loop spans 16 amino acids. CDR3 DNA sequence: TGTGCCAGCAGTGACCTGACAGGGGCTAGCACAGATACGCAGTATTTT. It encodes CASSDLTGASTDTQYF.

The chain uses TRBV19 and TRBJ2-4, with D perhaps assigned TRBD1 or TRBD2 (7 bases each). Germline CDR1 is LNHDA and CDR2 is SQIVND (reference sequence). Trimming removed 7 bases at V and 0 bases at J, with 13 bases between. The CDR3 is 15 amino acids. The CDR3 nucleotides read TGTGCCAGTAATGCAGGGGGGGTAGCCAAAAACATTCAGTACTTC. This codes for CASNAGGVAKNIQYF.

CDR3 protein: CASSPNDRNYGYTF. The DNA for the CDR3 is TGTGCCAGCAGCCCCAACGACAGGAACTATGGCTACACCTTC. This sequence joins TRBV9 and TRBJ1-2; D is possibly TRBD1 (6 bases). This CDR3 is built from 14 residues. In germline, CDR1 is SGDLS, CDR2 YYNGEE. Trimming took off 4 bases at V and 2 bases at J, with 12 bases between the two ends.

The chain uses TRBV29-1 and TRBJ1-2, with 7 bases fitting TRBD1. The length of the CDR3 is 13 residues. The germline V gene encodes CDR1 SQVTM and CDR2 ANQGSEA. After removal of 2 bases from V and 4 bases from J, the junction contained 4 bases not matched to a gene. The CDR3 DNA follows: TGCAGCGTTGAAAGGGGGCTGCGCTATGGCTACACCTTC. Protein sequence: CSVERGLRYGYTF.

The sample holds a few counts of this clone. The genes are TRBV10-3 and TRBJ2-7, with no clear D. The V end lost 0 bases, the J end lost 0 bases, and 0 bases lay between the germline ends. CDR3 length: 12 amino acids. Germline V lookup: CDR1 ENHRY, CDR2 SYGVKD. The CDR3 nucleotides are TGTGCCATCAGTGAGTCCTCCTACGAGCAGTACTTC. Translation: CAISESSYEQYF.

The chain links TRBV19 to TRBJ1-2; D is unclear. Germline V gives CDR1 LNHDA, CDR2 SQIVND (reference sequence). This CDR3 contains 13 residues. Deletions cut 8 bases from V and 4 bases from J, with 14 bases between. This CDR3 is CASVGEMGYGYTF. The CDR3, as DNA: TGTGCCAGTGTGGGCGAAATGGGCTATGGCTACACCTTC.

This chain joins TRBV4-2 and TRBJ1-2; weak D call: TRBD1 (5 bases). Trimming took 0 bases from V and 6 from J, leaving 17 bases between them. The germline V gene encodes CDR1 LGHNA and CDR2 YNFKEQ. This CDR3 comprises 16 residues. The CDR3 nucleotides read TGTGCCAGCAGCCAAGACGGTAGTAGGTGGGGGGATGGCTACACCTTC. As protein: CASSQDGSRWGDGYTF.

The CDR3 coding sequence is TGTGCCAGTAGACCAGGGGGCTCTTATGAAAAACTGTTTTTT. Amino acids: CASRPGGSYEKLFF. The chain carries TRBV19 and TRBJ1-4; 8 nucleotides agree with TRBD1. Germline V gives CDR1 LNHDA, CDR2 SQIVND (reference sequence). J lost 6 bases, V lost 6 bases, and 6 bases had no gene match. The CDR3 contains 14 residues.

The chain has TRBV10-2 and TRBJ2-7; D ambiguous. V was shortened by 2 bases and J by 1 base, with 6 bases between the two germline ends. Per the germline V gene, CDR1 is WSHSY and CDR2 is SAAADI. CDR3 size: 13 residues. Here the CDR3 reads CASSEGRSYEQYF. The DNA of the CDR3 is TGCGCCAGCAGTGAGGGTAGGTCCTACGAGCAGTACTTC.

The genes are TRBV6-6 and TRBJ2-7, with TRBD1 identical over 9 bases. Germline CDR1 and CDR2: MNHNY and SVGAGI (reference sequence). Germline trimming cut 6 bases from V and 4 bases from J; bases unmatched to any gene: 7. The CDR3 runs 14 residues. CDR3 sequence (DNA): TGTGCCAGCAGAGAAACGGGACAGGGTTACGAGCAGTACTTC. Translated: CASRETGQGYEQYF.

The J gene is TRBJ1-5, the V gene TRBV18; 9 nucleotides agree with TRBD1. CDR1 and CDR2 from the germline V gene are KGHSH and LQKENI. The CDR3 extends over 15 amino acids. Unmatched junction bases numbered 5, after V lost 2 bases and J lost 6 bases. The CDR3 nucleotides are TGTGCCAGCTCACCAGGACAGGGGATTTTTCAGCCCCAGCATTTT. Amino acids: CASSPGQGIFQPQHF.

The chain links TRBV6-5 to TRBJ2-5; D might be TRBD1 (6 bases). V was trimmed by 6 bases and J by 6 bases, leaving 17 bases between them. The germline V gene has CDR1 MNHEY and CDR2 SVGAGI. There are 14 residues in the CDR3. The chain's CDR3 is CASSRPGGAKTQYF. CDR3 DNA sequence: TGTGCCAGCAGCCGGCCTGGGGGCGCAAAGACCCAGTACTTC.

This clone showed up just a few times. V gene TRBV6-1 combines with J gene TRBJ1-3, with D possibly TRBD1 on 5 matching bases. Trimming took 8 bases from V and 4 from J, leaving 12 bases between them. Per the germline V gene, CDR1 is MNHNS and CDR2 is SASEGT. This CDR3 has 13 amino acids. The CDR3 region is CASCQGGGNTIYF. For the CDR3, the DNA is TGTGCCAGCTGTCAGGGAGGGGGAAACACCATATATTTT.

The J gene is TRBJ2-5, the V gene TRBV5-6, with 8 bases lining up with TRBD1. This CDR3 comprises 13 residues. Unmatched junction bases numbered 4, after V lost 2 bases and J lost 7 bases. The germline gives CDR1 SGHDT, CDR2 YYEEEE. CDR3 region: CASSFTGGGTQYF. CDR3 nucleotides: TGTGCCAGCAGCTTCACAGGGGGAGGGACCCAGTACTTC.